This entry lists 10 T cell receptor beta chains sequenced from one sample in a study of blood T cell repertoires in COVID-19. This table comes from immunoSEQ multiplex PCR, and its TCRdb copy is limited to in-frame clones, with some not included. Among around 280,000 clones listed, around 86% were seen once. Material for sequencing was peripheral blood. The receptors come from a woman in her thirties who had recovered from COVID-19.

V usage is TRBV19 and J usage is TRBJ1-1, with a possible D match to TRBD1 (5 bases). Germline-derived CDR1 and CDR2 are LNHDA and SQIVND (reference sequence). The CDR3 extends over 13 amino acids. The V gene lost 8 bases and the J gene lost 0 bases, with 10 bases spanning the gap. The CDR3 sequence: CASGAQVNTEAFF. The CDR3 DNA sequence: TGTGCCAGTGGGGCACAGGTGAACACTGAAGCTTTCTTT.

The gene calls are TRBV19 and TRBJ1-4, with TRBD1 matching 11 bases. Losses at the gene ends were 6 bases for V and 7 bases for J; bases not matched to a gene: 4. Germline CDR1 and CDR2: LNHDA and SQIVND (reference sequence). The CDR3 sequence is 14 residues long. The CDR3: CASSPGTGGEKLFF. The CDR3 nucleotides are TGTGCCAGTAGCCCCGGGACAGGGGGTGAAAAACTGTTTTTT.

V is TRBV5-1 and J is TRBJ1-4, with 9 bases aligning to TRBD1. V shed 0 bases and J 5 bases; nucleotides not matched to a gene: 2. CDR3 length: 15 amino acids. Germline V lookup: CDR1 SGHRS, CDR2 YFSETQ. CDR3 sequence reads: CASSLGQGGNEKLFF. In DNA form, the CDR3 reads TGCGCCAGCAGCTTGGGACAGGGGGGAAATGAAAAACTGTTTTTT.

The chain employs TRBV3-1 (or the pseudogene TRBV3-2) and TRBJ1-1; the D gene is possibly TRBD1 (6 bases). This CDR3 has 15 residues. CDR1 and CDR2 (germline): LGHDT, YNNKEL (reference sequence). The ends were cut back, 4 bases at V and 2 bases at J, with 14 bases in the middle. CDR3 region: CASSPRDNRNTEAFF. CDR3 DNA: TGTGCCAGCAGCCCCCGGGACAACAGAAACACTGAAGCTTTCTTT.

V gene TRBV4-1 combines with J gene TRBJ1-5, with a tentative D call TRBD1 (6 bases). CDR3 length: 16 residues. V lost 4 bases and J lost 5, with 18 bases in between. Germline V gives CDR1 MGHRA, CDR2 YSYEKL. CDR3 nucleotides: TGCGCCAGCAGCCCCCTTTTGACAGGCAGATATCAGCCCCAGCATTTT. Protein: CASSPLLTGRYQPQHF.

The chain recombines TRBV27 with TRBJ2-7; 10 bases fit TRBD1. Germline CDR1 is MNHEY and CDR2 is SMNVEV (reference sequence). V lost 8 bases to trimming and J lost 4 bases; unmatched junction nucleotides: 2. The CDR3 totals 12 residues. The CDR3 reads CASGTGVYEQYF. Written as DNA, the CDR3 is TGTGCCAGCGGGACAGGGGTTTACGAGCAGTACTTC.

The chain links TRBV18 to TRBJ1-5; D perhaps matches TRBD1 (6 bases). V dropped 0 bases and J dropped 1 base, with 13 bases sitting between them. Germline CDR1 reads KGHSH; CDR2 reads LQKENI. This CDR3 is built from 17 residues. The DNA for the CDR3 is TGTGCCAGCTCACCACCAACAGGGCCTGGGAGCAATCAGCCCCAGCATTTT. It is translated as CASSPPTGPGSNQPQHF. The whole variable domain, remainder taken from reference TRBV18 and TRBJ1-5, is NAGVMQNPRHLVRRRGQEARLRCSPMKGHSHVYWYRQLPEEGLKFMVYLQKENIIDESGMPKERFSAEFPKEGPSILRIQQVVRGDSAAYFCASSPPTGPGSNQPQHFGDGTRLSIL.

CDR3 DNA sequence: TGTGCCAGTAGCCGGGACAGGGTTCCGGACACTGAAGCTTTCTTT. Protein product: CASSRDRVPDTEAFF. V is TRBV19 and J is TRBJ1-1, with TRBD1 matching over 9 bases. Trimming at V came to 6 bases and at J to 3 bases, leaving 8 bases not matched to a gene. The germline V gene encodes CDR1 LNHDA and CDR2 SQIVND (reference sequence). The CDR3 sequence is 15 residues long. Combining the CDR3 with reference TRBV19 and TRBJ1-1 gives the whole variable domain DGGITQSPKYLFRKEGQNVTLSCEQNLNHDAMYWYRQDPGQGLRLIYYSQIVNDFQKGDIAEGYSVSREKKESFPLTVTSAQKNPTAFYLCASSRDRVPDTEAFFGQGTRLTVV.

The chain recombines TRBV4-1 with TRBJ1-1; 11 bases fit TRBD1. With 4 bases clipped from V and 5 bases from J, the junction kept 6 bases outside the gene matches. Germline CDR1 is MGHRA and CDR2 is YSYEKL. This CDR3 is 15 amino acids long. CDR3 protein: CASSPMGQGGTEAFF. The CDR3 DNA follows: TGCGCCAGCAGCCCTATGGGACAGGGGGGGACTGAAGCTTTCTTT.

This clone was seen more than once but under ten times. V is TRBV6-5 and J is TRBJ1-2; TRBD1 aligns across 7 bases. CDR1 and CDR2 (germline): MNHEY, SVGAGI. Trimming at V came to 6 bases and at J to 1 base, leaving 8 bases not matched to a gene. CDR3 length: 15 amino acids. CDR3 coding DNA: TGTGCCAGCAGGGGTCGGGACAGCTTTAACTATGGCTACACCTTC. The encoded protein is CASRGRDSFNYGYTF.